The 13 T cell receptor delta chains reported below all come from one sample, sequenced in a study of gamma-delta chains in newborns, infants, children. TCRdb re-processed the reads via CATT. The sample carries about 6,900 delta-chain clones, approximately 2.1% recorded once. Sequenced sample: blood. The receptors were sampled from a child who was a newborn, infant or young child, either healthy, febrile or measles-vaccinated (not recorded which).

This clone was observed a handful of times. The protein in TCRdb stems from a much larger clone and differs at residue 9 from this DNA's translation, likely a read error; here the protein is translated from the DNA. The chain is built from TRDV2 and TRDJ3; D is possibly TRDD3 (5 bases). Germline CDR1 is GEAIGNYY and CDR2 is EKD. The CDR3 is 18 residues long. The V and J ends lost 0 bases and 0 bases respectively, with 11 bases between them. CDR3 sequence: CACDTLGQRSWDTRQMFF. Here the CDR3 DNA reads TGTGCCTGTGACACCCTGGGCCAGCGCTCCTGGGACACCCGACAGATGTTTTTC.

Details on this clone: The TCRdb record carries a much larger clone's protein, which differs from this DNA's translation at residue 10; a read error is the likely cause, and the protein listed here is the DNA translation. The V gene is TRDV2, the J gene TRDJ3, with 9 bases fitting TRDD3. With 3 bases clipped from V and 5 bases from J, the junction kept 10 bases outside the gene matches. This CDR3 contains 18 residues. Germline CDR1 GEAIGNYY, CDR2 EKD. The CDR3 here is CACDPVLGDRRDTRQMFF. The CDR3 region has the DNA TGTGCCTGTGACCCCGTACTGGGGGACCGCCGGGACACCCGACAGATGTTTTTC.

This clone is categorized as medium-sized. Distinct nucleotide sequences in the sample also encode this CDR3. This sequence joins TRDV2 and TRDJ3; D might be TRDD3 (6 bases). This CDR3 has 18 amino acids. Germline CDR1 reads GEAIGNYY; CDR2 reads EKD. With 0 bases removed from V and 8 bases from J, the gap between germline ends came to 19 bases. In DNA, the CDR3 is TGTGCCTGTGACACCAACTGGGCCGATGTAGGCAACACCCGACAGATGTTTTTC. Residues: CACDTNWADVGNTRQMFF.

Remarks on this clone: This DNA's translation and the protein TCRdb lists, from a much larger clone, do not match at residue 11, likely due to a read error; the protein shown is translated from the DNA. The V gene is TRDV1, the J gene TRDJ1; 9 bases are a match to TRDD3. The CDR3 is 14 amino acids. CDR1 and CDR2 from the germline V gene are TSWWSYY and QGS. CDR3 coding DNA: TGTGCTCTTGGGGAACACCGGGGATACGATAGACTCATCTTT. Encoded protein: CALGEHRGYDRLIF.

This clone has a handful of counts. This likely traces to a read error, being one base from a far larger clone. At the DNA level, this CDR3 is encoded by other sequences in the same sample as well. The rearrangement joins TRDV2 to TRDJ3; 9 nucleotides align to TRDD3. V shed 3 bases and J 5 bases; nucleotides not matched to a gene: 4. CDR1 GEAIGNYY and CDR2 EKD come from the germline V gene. This CDR3 comprises 16 residues. CDR3 DNA sequence: TGTGCCTGTGACGTGCTGGGGGATGGGGACACCCGACAGATGTTTTTC. Its protein product is CACDVLGDGDTRQMFF.

In its sample, this clone was seen a few times. TCRdb lists the protein of a much larger clone for this DNA, which differs at residue 10, so this is likely a read error; the protein given here is translated from the DNA itself. This chain uses TRDV2 with TRDJ3; 11 bases match TRDD3. There are 20 residues in the CDR3. The germline CDR1 and CDR2 sequences are GEAIGNYY and EKD. V was clipped by 1 base and J by 0 bases; unmatched bases: 7. This CDR3 is CACDTVLGDISSWDTRQMFF. The CDR3, as DNA: TGTGCCTGTGACACTGTACTGGGGGATATAAGCTCCTGGGACACCCGACAGATGTTTTTC.

In the case of this clone: A much larger clone differs from this one at a single base, so this may be a read error. Other DNA sequences of this sample code for an identical CDR3. The chain links TRAV29/DV5 to TRDJ2, with 10 bases matching TRDD3. Germline V gives CDR1 NSMFDY, CDR2 ISSIKDK. The CDR3 has 18 amino acids. For the CDR3, the DNA is TGTGCCGCAAGCGTAGTACGCGGGGGATACGCTTTGACAGCACAACTCTTCTTT. Its protein product is CAASVVRGGYALTAQLFF. The variable domain in full, completed from reference TRAV29/DV5 and TRDJ2, reads DQQVKQNSPSLSVQEGRISILNCDYTNSMFDYFLWYKKYPAEGPTFLISISSIKDKNEDGRFTVFLNKSAKHLSLHIVPSQPGDSAVYFCAASVVRGGYALTAQLFFGKGTQLIVEP.

This clone is deemed medium-sized. The same CDR3 also results from other DNA sequences found in this sample. This rearrangement joins TRDV2 to TRDJ1, with 9 bases that match TRDD3. Per the germline V gene, CDR1 is GEAIGNYY and CDR2 is EKD. V trimming: 0 bases; J trimming: 6 bases; junction bases outside the gene matches: 13. The CDR3 sequence is 17 residues long. CDR3 in amino acids: CACDTGRLGDKKYKLIF. CDR3 DNA: TGTGCCTGTGACACCGGTCGGTTGGGGGATAAGAAATATAAACTCATCTTT.

Comments on this clone: This DNA's translation and the protein TCRdb lists, from a much larger clone, do not match at residue 17, likely due to a read error; the protein shown is translated from the DNA. This chain connects TRDV2 to TRDJ3; TRDD3 agrees at 12 bases. CDR1 and CDR2 from the germline V gene are GEAIGNYY and EKD. This CDR3 contains 19 residues. The CDR3 region has the DNA TGTGCCTGTTTTATACTGGGGGATACTGAGTCCTGGGACACCCGACAGGTGTTTTTC. Its translation is CACFILGDTESWDTRQVFF.

This clone has more than one count but fewer than ten. A far larger clone differs by one base, so this is likely a read error. Other DNA sequences from this sample encode an identical CDR3 as well. The CDR3 here is CACEYWGSSWDTRQMFF. The CDR3 DNA follows: TGCGCCTGTGAGTACTGGGGGAGCTCCTGGGACACCCGACAGATGTTTTTC. The chain recombines TRDV2 with TRDJ3, with 9 bases lining up with TRDD3. The germline CDR1 and CDR2 sequences are GEAIGNYY and EKD. This CDR3 is 17 amino acids long.

A note on this clone: Possible read error: a much larger clone is one base away. In the same sample, other DNA sequences code for this CDR3. The chain employs TRDV2 and TRDJ3; 8 nucleotides match TRDD2. Germline assignment: CDR1 GEAIGNYY and CDR2 EKD. The CDR3 runs 22 residues. The CDR3 region has the DNA TGTGCCTGTGACGCGGCCTTCCTAGGGGTTGGGGCAAGCTCCTGGGACACCCGACAAATGTTTTTC. This encodes CACDAAFLGVGASSWDTRQMFF.

A remark on this clone: TCRdb assigns this DNA the protein of a much larger clone, which departs from its translation at residue 4; this likely reflects a read error, and the protein shown comes from translating the DNA. The genes are TRDV2 and TRDJ1; TRDD3 agrees at 10 bases. This CDR3 comprises 17 residues. Germline V gene lookup returns CDR1 GEAIGNYY and CDR2 EKD. V lost 9 bases to trimming and J lost 3 bases; unmatched junction nucleotides: 18. CDR3 in DNA: TGTGCCCGCCCTATTCCTATTCCGGGGGATACGTCCGATAAACTCATCTTT. It is translated as CARPIPIPGDTSDKLIF.

A remark on this clone: The protein TCRdb gives is from a much larger clone and does not agree with this DNA's translation at residue 8, likely a read error; the protein shown here comes from the DNA. The CDR3 protein is CACDTLGKHSWDTRQMFF. The CDR3, as DNA: TGTGCCTGTGACACCCTGGGCAAGCACTCCTGGGACACCCGACAGATGTTTTTC. The chain links TRDV2 to TRDJ3; the D gene is possibly TRDD3 (5 bases). This CDR3 region has 18 residues. Trimming took off 0 bases at V and 0 bases at J, with 11 bases between the two ends. Per germline, CDR1 GEAIGNYY and CDR2 EKD.